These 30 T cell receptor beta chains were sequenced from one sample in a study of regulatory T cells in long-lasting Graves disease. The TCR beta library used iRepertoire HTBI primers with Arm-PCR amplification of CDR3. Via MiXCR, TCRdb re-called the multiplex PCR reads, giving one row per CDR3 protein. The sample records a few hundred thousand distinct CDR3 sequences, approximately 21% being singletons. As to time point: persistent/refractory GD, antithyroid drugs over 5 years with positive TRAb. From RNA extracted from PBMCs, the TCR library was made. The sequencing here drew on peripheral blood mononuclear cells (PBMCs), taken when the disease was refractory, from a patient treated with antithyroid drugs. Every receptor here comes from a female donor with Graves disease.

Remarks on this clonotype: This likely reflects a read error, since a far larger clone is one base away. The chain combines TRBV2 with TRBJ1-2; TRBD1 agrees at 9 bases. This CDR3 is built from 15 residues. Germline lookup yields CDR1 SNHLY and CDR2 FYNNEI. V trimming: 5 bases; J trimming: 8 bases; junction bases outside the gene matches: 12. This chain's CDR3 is CASSLSRTGAQGYTF. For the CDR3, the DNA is TGTGCCAGCAGTTTATCGCGGACAGGGGCGCAAGGCTACACCTTC.

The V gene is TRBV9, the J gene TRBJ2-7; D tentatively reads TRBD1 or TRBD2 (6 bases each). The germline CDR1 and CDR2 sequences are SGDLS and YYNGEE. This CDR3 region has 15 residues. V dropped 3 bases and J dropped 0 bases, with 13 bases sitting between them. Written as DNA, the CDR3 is TGTGCCAGCAGCGCGAGGGGGGCTCTCTCCTACGAGCAGTACTTC. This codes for CASSARGALSYEQYF.

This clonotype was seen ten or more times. DNA for the CDR3: TGTGCCAGCAGCCCGGGCCCACAGCCGGGGCAGCCCCAGCATTTT. It specifies CASSPGPQPGQPQHF. This chain connects TRBV7-2 to TRBJ1-5; D gene uncertain. Germline V lookup: CDR1 SGHTA, CDR2 FQGNSA. Trimming stripped 5 bases from V and 7 bases from J, with 18 bases between. This CDR3 is 15 amino acids long.

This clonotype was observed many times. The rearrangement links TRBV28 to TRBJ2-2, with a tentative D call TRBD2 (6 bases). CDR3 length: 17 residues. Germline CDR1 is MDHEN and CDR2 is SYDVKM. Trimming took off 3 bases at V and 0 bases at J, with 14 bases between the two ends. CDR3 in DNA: TGTGCCAGCAGTTTTGATTTACGGGGGACGAACACCGGGGAGCTGTTTTTT. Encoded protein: CASSFDLRGTNTGELFF.

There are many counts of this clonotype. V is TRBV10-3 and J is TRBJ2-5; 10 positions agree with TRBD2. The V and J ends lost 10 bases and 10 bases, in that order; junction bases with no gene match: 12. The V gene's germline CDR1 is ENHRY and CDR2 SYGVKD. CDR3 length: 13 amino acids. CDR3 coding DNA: TGTGCCACCCGCTTGAAGCGGGAGGGTGACCAGTACTTC. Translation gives CATRLKREGDQYF.

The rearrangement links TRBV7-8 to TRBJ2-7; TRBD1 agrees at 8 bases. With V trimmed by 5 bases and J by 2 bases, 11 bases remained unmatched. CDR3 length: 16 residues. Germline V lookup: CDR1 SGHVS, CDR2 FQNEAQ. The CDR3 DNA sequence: TGTGCCAGCAGCATGGTTCGACAGGGGTCAACCTACGAGCAGTACTTC. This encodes CASSMVRQGSTYEQYF.

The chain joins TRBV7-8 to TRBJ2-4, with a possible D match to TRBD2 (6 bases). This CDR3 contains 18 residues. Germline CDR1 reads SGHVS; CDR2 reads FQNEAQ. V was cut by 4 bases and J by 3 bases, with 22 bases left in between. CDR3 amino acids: CASSSRLVPIGGKNIQYF. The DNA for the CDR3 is TGTGCCAGCAGCTCACGACTAGTGCCCATTGGGGGCAAAAACATTCAGTACTTC. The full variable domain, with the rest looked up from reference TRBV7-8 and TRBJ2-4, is GAGVSQSPRYKVAKRGQDVALRCDPISGHVSLFWYQQALGQGPEFLTYFQNEAQLDKSGLPSDRFFAERPEGSVSTLKIQRTQQEDSAVYLCASSSRLVPIGGKNIQYFGAGTRLSVL.

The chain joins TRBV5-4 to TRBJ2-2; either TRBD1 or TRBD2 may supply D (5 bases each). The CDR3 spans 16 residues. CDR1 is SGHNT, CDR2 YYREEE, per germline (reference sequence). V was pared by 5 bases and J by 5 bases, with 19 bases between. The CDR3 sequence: CASSKGRERETGELFF. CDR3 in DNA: TGTGCCAGCAGTAAGGGACGGGAAAGGGAAACCGGGGAGCTGTTTTTT. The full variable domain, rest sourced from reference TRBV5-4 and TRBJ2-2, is ETGVTQSPTHLIKTRGQQVTLRCSSQSGHNTVSWYQQALGQGPQFIFQYYREEENGRGNFPPRFSGLQFPNYSSELNVNALELDDSALYLCASSKGRERETGELFFGEGSRLTVL.

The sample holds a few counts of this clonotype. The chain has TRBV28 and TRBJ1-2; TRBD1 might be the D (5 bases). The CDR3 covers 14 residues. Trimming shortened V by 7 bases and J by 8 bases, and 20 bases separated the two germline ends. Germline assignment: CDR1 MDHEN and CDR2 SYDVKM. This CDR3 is CASTLTGTYGGYTF. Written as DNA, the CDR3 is TGTGCCAGCACCCTAACCGGGACCTATGGGGGCTACACCTTC.

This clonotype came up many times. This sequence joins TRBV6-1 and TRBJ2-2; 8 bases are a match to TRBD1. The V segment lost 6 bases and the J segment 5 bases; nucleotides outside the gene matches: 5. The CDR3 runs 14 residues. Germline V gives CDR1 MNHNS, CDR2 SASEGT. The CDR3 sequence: CASRPTGVTGELFF. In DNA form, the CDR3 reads TGTGCCAGCAGACCGACAGGGGTAACCGGGGAGCTGTTTTTT.

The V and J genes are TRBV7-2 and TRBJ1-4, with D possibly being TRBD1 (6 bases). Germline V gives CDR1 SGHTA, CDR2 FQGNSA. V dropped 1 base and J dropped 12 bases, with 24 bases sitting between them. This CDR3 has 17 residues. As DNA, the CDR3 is TGTGCCAGCAGCTTAGGTTCGGGGACACCTACTTCGAGGGAACTGTTTTTT. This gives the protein CASSLGSGTPTSRELFF.

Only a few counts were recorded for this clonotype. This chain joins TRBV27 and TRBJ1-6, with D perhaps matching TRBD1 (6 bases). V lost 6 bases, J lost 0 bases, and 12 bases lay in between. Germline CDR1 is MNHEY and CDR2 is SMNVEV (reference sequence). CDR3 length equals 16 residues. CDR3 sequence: CASRETGSSYNSPLHF. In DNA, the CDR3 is TGTGCCAGCAGAGAGACAGGAAGCTCCTATAATTCACCCCTCCACTTT.

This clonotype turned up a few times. The DNA of the CDR3 is TGTGCCAGCAGCGCCCAAGGAATTGAAAAACTGTTTTTT. Translating gives CASSAQGIEKLFF. The V call is TRBV7-9, the J call TRBJ1-4, with D uncertain. This CDR3 region has 13 residues. Trimming pared 5 bases from V and 7 bases from J, leaving 11 bases between. Looked up from germline, CDR1 is SEHNR and CDR2 is FQNEAQ (reference sequence).

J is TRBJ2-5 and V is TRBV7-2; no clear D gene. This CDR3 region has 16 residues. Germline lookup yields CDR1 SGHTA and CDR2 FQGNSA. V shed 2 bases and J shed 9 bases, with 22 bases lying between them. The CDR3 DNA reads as TGTGCCAGCAGCTTATATCGACGGTACAAACACGAGGCCCAGTACTTC. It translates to CASSLYRRYKHEAQYF.

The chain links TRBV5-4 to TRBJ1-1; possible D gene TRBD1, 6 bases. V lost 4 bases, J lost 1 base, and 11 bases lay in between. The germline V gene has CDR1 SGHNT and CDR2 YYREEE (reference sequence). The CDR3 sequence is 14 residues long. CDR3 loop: CASSNRDKNTEAFF. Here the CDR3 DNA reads TGTGCCAGCAGCAACCGGGACAAGAACACTGAAGCTTTCTTT.

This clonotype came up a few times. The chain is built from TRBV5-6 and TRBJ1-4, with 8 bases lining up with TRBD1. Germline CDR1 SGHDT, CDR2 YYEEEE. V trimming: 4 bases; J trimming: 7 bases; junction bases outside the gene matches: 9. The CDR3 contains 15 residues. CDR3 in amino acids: CASSPDRGSSEKLFF. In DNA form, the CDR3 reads TGTGCCAGCAGCCCCGACAGGGGTTCGAGTGAAAAACTGTTTTTT.

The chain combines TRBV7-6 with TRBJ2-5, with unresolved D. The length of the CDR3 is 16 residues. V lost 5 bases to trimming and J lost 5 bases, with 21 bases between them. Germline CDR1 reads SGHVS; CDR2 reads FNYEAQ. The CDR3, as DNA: TGTGCCAGCAGCGCCCTAACAGCCAGAGGTGCGGAGACCCAGTACTTC. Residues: CASSALTARGAETQYF.

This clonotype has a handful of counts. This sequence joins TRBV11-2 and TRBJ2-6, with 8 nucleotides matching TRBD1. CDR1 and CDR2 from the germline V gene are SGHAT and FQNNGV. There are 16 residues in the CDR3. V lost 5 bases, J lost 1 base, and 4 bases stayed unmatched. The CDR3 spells CASSQGDRSGANVLTF. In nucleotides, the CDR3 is TGTGCCAGCAGCCAGGGGGACAGGTCTGGGGCCAACGTCCTGACTTTC. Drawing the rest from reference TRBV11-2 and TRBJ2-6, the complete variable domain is EAGVAQSPRYKIIEKRQSVAFWCNPISGHATLYWYQQILGQGPKLLIQFQNNGVVDDSQLPKDRFSAERLKGVDSTLKIQPAKLEDSAVYLCASSQGDRSGANVLTFGAGSRLTVL.

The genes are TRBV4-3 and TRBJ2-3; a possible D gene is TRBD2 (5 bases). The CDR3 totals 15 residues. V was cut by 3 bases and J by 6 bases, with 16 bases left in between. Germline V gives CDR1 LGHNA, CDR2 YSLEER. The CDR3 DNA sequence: TGCGCCAGCAGCCAGAATCCGGACTCGCAGGATACGCAGTATTTT. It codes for CASSQNPDSQDTQYF.

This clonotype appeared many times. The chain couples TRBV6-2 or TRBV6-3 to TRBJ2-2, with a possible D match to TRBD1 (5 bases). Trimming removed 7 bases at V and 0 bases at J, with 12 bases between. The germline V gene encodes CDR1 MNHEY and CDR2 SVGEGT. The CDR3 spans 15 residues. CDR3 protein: CASTTAYTNTGELFF. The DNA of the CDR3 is TGTGCCAGCACGACAGCCTATACGAACACCGGGGAGCTGTTTTTT.

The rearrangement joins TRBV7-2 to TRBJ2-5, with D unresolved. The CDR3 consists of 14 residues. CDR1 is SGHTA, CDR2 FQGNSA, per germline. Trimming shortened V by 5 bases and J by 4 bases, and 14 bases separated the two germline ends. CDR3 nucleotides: TGTGCCAGCAGCACGACCTCAACGGCAGAGACCCAGTACTTC. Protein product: CASSTTSTAETQYF.

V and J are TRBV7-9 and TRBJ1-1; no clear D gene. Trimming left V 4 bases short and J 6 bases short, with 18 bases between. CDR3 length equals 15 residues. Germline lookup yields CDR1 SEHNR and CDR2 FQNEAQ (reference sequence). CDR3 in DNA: TGTGCCAGCAGCTCCCCCGTGGGTAGGAGGCCTGAAGCTTTCTTT. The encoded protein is CASSSPVGRRPEAFF.

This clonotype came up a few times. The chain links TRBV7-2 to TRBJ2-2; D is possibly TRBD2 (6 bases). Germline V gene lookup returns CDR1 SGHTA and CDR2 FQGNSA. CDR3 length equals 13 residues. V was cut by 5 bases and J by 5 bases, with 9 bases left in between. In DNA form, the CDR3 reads TGTGCCAGCAGCAAGGCGGGAACCGGGGAGCTGTTTTTT. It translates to CASSKAGTGELFF.

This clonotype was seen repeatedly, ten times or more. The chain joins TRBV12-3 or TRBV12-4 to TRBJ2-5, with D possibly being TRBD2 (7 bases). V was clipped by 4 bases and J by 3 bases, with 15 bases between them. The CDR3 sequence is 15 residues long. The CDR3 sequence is CASSYGGQGEETQYF. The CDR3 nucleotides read TGTGCCAGCAGTTACGGGGGGCAAGGGGAAGAGACCCAGTACTTC.

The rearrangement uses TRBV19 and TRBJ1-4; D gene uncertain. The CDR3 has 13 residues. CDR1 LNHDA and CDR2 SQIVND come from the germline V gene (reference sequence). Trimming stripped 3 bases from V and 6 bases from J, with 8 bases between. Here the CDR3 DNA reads TGTGCCAGTAGTATCGGGAGGGATGAAAAACTGTTTTTT. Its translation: CASSIGRDEKLFF.

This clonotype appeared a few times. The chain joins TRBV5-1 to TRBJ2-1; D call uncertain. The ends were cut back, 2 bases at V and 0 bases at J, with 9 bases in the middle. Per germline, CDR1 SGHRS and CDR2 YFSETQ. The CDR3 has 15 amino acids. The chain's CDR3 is CASSFSASSYNEQFF. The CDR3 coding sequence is TGCGCCAGCAGCTTCAGCGCGAGCTCCTACAATGAGCAGTTCTTC.

CDR3: CAWSVHTDFNTEAFF. In DNA, the CDR3 is TGTGCCTGGTCCGTACACACGGACTTTAACACTGAAGCTTTCTTT. The chain is built from TRBV30 and TRBJ1-1; D is unclear. CDR1 and CDR2 from the germline V gene are GTSNPN and SVGIG (reference sequence). This CDR3 region has 15 residues. V was pared by 5 bases and J by 2 bases, with 18 bases between.

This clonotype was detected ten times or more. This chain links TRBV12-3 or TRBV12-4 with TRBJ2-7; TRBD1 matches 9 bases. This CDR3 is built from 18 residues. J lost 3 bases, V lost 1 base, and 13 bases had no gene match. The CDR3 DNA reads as TGTGCCAGCAGTTTAGGGGGACAGGGTTTACGAACCTTCTACGAGCAGTACTTC. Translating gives CASSLGGQGLRTFYEQYF.

The DNA of the CDR3 is TGTGCCAGCAGCTTTACTAGCGGGGGGAGCTCCTACGAGCAGTACTTC. The encoded protein is CASSFTSGGSSYEQYF. The V and J genes are TRBV7-9 and TRBJ2-7, with TRBD2 matching over 12 bases. CDR3 length: 16 amino acids. V lost 3 bases, J lost 0 bases, and 3 bases stayed unmatched. The germline V gene has CDR1 SEHNR and CDR2 FQNEAQ (reference sequence).

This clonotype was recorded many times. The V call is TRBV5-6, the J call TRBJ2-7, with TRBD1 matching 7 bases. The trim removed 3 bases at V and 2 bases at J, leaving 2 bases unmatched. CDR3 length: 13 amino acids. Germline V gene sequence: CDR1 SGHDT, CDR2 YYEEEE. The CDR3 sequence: CASSSTGTYEQYF. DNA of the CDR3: TGTGCCAGCAGCTCGACAGGGACCTACGAGCAGTACTTC.